This TCR beta chain was identified in a study of CD8 T cells in Susac syndrome. The authors reverse transcribed roughly 0.5 to 1 ug RNA with random hexamers. Using its own MiXCR run on the immunoSEQ multiplex PCR reads, TCRdb lists one record per CDR3 protein. The sample lists 120,000 to 150,000 distinct CDR3 sequences, approximately 93% occurring once. Germline trimming cut 3 bases from V and 1 base from J; bases unmatched to any gene: 5. This CDR3 is built from 15 residues. CDR1 and CDR2 (germline): SQVTM, ANQGSEA. The sequence was obtained from a human donor in good health. The genes are TRBV29-1 and TRBJ2-3, with 9 bases fitting TRBD1. Sequenced: CD4+ T cells from PBMCs. The CDR3 sequence: CSVDGGDRGTDTQYF. The CDR3 bases are TGCAGCGTTGATGGGGGGGACAGGGGCACAGATACGCAGTATTTT.